The clone carrying this TCR beta chain has a handful of counts. The antigen remains undetermined. The data stem from a study of molecular identifiers for immune sequencing clone quantification. Study observations and caveats: Jurkat TCR RNA spiked in from one cell could reportedly be detected among some 980,000 naive cells. Identical TCR molecules that share a barcode could lead to an underestimation of highly expanded clone sizes.

TCRdb itself ran the PCR reads through MiXCR, one entry per CDR3 protein. The sample includes 79,000 or so distinct CDR3 sequences, about 23% of them seen just once. Between about 18,000 and 1,100,000 sorted cells, with 10%, 30% or 50% RNA, yielded naive CD8 libraries. Naive CD8 T cells underwent sorting with the CD8+CD4-CCR7+CD45RA+ definition. CDR1 is MGHRA and CDR2 is YSYEKL in the germline V gene. The CDR3 consists of 14 residues. Trimming pared 3 bases from V and 4 bases from J, leaving 12 bases between. The rearrangement links TRBV4-1 to TRBJ1-1; tentatively, D is TRBD1 (6 bases). Sequenced material: naive CD8+ T cells from blood, with Jurkat cell RNA spiked in. Subset defined: FACS-sorted CD8+CD4-CCR7+CD45RA+ naive T cells. The clonotype comes from a human donor in good health. Some libraries in this study had Jurkat cell RNA spiked in. The CDR3 DNA is TGCGCCAGCAGCCAGGGGGCTTCTGGCACTGAAGCTTTCTTT. This translates into CASSQGASGTEAFF.